This TCR beta chain was found in a study of cytomegalovirus exposure and HLA in healthy donors (dated by TCRdb to about 2017). For the study in its entirety: According to an earlier analysis of 550 to 750 of the donors, roughly 180 million T cells yielded over 90 million unique TCR beta sequences and approximately 300 Gb of sequence data. Approximately 300 gigabases of sequencing data and around 85 million unique TCR sequences made up an early release that covered some 640 HLA-typed donors. Of the roughly 390 genotyped donors, over 65% fell in the genetic ancestry cluster associated with self-reported Caucasian donors. The study was designed to test whether signatures of past pathogen exposure could be identified by cataloging public T cell receptors. The T cell repertoires of about 700 subjects were profiled by immunosequencing and related to cytomegalovirus serostatus. A separate validation cohort of 90 to 150 different subjects was used in addition to the 666-subject first cohort. To predict cytomegalovirus infection status, the study combined high-throughput TCR immunosequencing, statistical association of individual TCRs with disease status, and machine learning. To study patterns of TCR occurrence, a later analysis re-analyzed previously published TCR beta repertoires from 550 to 800 donors and added high-resolution HLA genotyping. The later analysis used no new phenotypic data to find candidate immune exposures, relying instead on TCR beta sequences and their occurrence across donors. An earlier analysis of 587 of the donors applied high-throughput TCR beta sequencing to assess whether each TCR beta V gene segment acted as functional or pseudogenic. Donor age, sex, ethnicity and CMV serostatus were compiled alongside the repertoire data. A later genetic analysis used genome-wide SNP genotypes for 398 of the 666 donors, treating that subset as a discovery cohort. Every discovery cohort repertoire had been produced on one sequencing platform. HLA typing covered class I and class II loci at four-digit resolution. Typing coverage varied by locus: about 629-630 donors for A, B, C, DRB1 and DQB1; around 560 for DQA1; some 610 for DPA1; more than 450 for DPB1. Because of strong linkage in the cohort, four or five DR-DQ haplotypes were treated as single units for association and clustering. Among 398 genotyped donors of the cohort, an average of 235,054 unique TCR beta nucleotide sequences were sequenced per donor, around 20% of them non-productive. What the work shows at the level of the full study, not this receptor alone: The classifier was reported to diagnose cytomegalovirus status with high specificity and sensitivity in both the original cohort and the validation cohort. Because counts were too low, fewer than 20 rarely observed V segments, including chromosome 9 orphons, were excluded from the earlier analysis of several hundred of the donors. A further reported finding was that TCR beta sequences accurately predicted the HLA-A and HLA-B alleles for most subjects in the first cohort. A total of about 150 TCR beta chains were listed by the study as associated with cytomegalovirus. Correlated functional status among segregating V segments might be attributable to linkage disequilibrium, but an unknown experimental factor could not be ruled out. Most TCR sequences were observed very rarely across donors, whereas some public TCRs were present in many individuals. A few of the identified cytomegalovirus-associated TCR beta chains were confirmed in vitro to be specific for cytomegalovirus antigens. In an earlier analysis of under 600 of the donors, most TCR beta V segments were observed in productive rearrangements about 87% or about 30% of the time, broadly matching IMGT annotations. At a false discovery rate of 0.05, a later analysis linked some 18,000 TCR beta sequences to specific HLA alleles. Strong co-occurrence of HLA alleles, especially DR and DQ, made assigning TCR associations to individual alleles difficult. In a later analysis, the rate of TCR association differed among HLA loci, with DRB1 alleles having the most associated TCRs and HLA-C alleles having the fewest. According to the authors, the approach could potentially be generalized to other disease states and immunological phenotypes. In a later analysis, HLA-associated TCR beta chains showed more clonal expansion and lower generation probabilities than non-associated chains that were equally common. Most CMV-associated TCR beta chains appeared to be HLA-restricted in a later analysis, and the HLA associations seemed to be driven largely by CMV exposure. Sequencing depth was assumed to be roughly uniform across donors in the presence/absence analyses, though that assumption may not hold. According to a later analysis, parvovirus B19, influenza, CMV and Epstein-Barr virus appeared linked to several top co-occurrence clusters. A later genetic analysis associated a missense DCLRE1C variant with V-gene and J-gene trimming of TCR beta chains, and an independent cohort replicated the association. A later genetic analysis reported fewer N-insertions in productive TCRs among donors in an Asian-associated ancestry cluster than the roughly 720-donor mean. A cluster of highly shared sequence variants was judged likely to be a technical artifact of the sequencing pipeline. For the cohort, immune exposure information was limited to CMV serostatus. Because some donors lacked HLA typing at each locus, the association tests relied only on the typed subset. This cohort had only TCR beta chains sequenced, and the lack of alpha or paired-chain data limited which features could be detected. Some IMGT-functional V segments, including TRBV6-2 and TRBV6-3, could not be told apart with the 87-base-pair reads, so those segments were excluded.

Turning to this clone: There is no known antigen for this receptor.

Library preparation used the immunoSEQ multiplex PCR assay. For the multiplex PCR, a mixture combining 60 forward primers for TCR Vbeta segments and 13 reverse primers for TCR Jbeta segments was used. The CDR3 region of rearranged TCR beta genes was amplified from genomic DNA with a multiplex PCR assay. The amplified TCR beta libraries were sequenced on the Illumina HiSeq System as 87-base-pair reads. Per the authors' processing: Across the roughly 640 repertoires, a later analysis counted about 81 million unique TCR beta chains, 9.5 million to 12 million of which were shared by at least two donors. To remove PCR and sequencing errors, raw reads were error-corrected and collapsed into unique sequences using a nearest-neighbor algorithm that merged closely related sequences. CDR3 sequences were aligned to IMGT reference sequences to assign V, D and J gene segments. Each retained sequence needed at least a six-nucleotide match to both a V gene segment and a J gene segment. A rearrangement was called productive if the CDR3 had no stop codons and remained in frame with V and J, and every other rearrangement was called non-productive. Following IMGT convention, CDR3 was defined as the stretch from the second conserved V-encoded cysteine up to the conserved J-encoded phenylalanine. The earlier analysis of about 500 of the donors excluded sequences that lacked an unambiguous match to a single V gene segment. An earlier analysis of just under 600 of the donors called V segments functional above 56.7% productive rearrangements and segregating when the between-donor standard deviation exceeded 5%. A statistical classification framework was built to diagnose cytomegalovirus status from the catalog of TCR beta chain sequences. A later analysis assigned V and J genes by comparing TCR nucleotide sequences with IMGT/GENE-DB human TR gene sequences. In a later analysis, CDR3 sequences and most-parsimonious VDJ recombination scenarios were assigned using the TCRdist pipeline. In a later analysis, each TCR beta chain was defined by its CDR3 amino acid sequence together with its V-gene family, and reads lacking a unique V-gene family were excluded. To address suspected cross-contamination and a sequencing artifact, a later analysis removed 550 to 750 highly shared, low-generation-probability nucleotide sequences. A later analysis calculated a clonal expansion index for each public chain from normalized within-repertoire ranks of inferred template counts. In a later analysis, generation probabilities were computed with a VDJ recombination model fitted to out-of-frame rearrangements, and the resulting probabilities were checked against IGoR. In a later analysis, TCR-TCR, TCR-HLA and TCR-CMV co-occurrence was scored with hypergeometric tests, and a repertoire-size bias correction was applied to TCR pairs. To estimate false discovery rates, a later analysis permuted the HLA or CMV assignments 20 times. In a later analysis, co-occurring TCRs were grouped using DBSCAN, with TCRdist sequence similarity added in when clustering inside HLA-allele-positive subsets. Repertoires with fewer than 30,000 or more than 120,000 public chains were left out of co-occurrence clustering, as were a handful of repertoires with anomalous nucleotide sharing. TCRdb limited this immuneACCESS table to in-frame rearrangements with V and J called. A share of clones is missing; checked studies link under half to unresolved V genes, and the rest is unexplained. V and J calls and clone size are copied from that table; D and trimming were computed from the DNA. The table held for this sample gives 100,000 to 150,000 clones. The top ten clonotypes cover approximately 2.6% of the sample.

The CDR3 starts with the cysteine, ends with the phenylalanine, and has 11 residues. Just the 33-base CDR3 DNA is kept, in frame starting at base 1. The germline V gene supplies CDR1 MDHEN and CDR2 SYDVKM. V loses 6 bases, J loses 9 bases, and the germline ends lie 10 bases apart. In total, over 600 healthy bone marrow donors made up the cohort. At the time of sampling, every cohort member was nominally healthy, though immune exposures that went unrecorded were likely present. The donor was CMV seronegative and was included in the group of over 300 seronegative cohort members. Each donor provided a peripheral blood sample, and peripheral blood mononuclear cells were used for TCR beta sequencing. Genomic DNA extraction from the blood cell samples was performed with the Qiagen DNeasy Blood Extraction Kit.

This sequence originates from a young man in good health and CMV-seronegative. This chain is built from TRBV28 and TRBJ2-3, with the D segment identity uncertain. Source material: PBMCs. The nucleotide sequence reads TGTGCCAGCAGCCTTGGTCGGACGCAGTATTTT. Translated, this is CASSLGRTQYF.